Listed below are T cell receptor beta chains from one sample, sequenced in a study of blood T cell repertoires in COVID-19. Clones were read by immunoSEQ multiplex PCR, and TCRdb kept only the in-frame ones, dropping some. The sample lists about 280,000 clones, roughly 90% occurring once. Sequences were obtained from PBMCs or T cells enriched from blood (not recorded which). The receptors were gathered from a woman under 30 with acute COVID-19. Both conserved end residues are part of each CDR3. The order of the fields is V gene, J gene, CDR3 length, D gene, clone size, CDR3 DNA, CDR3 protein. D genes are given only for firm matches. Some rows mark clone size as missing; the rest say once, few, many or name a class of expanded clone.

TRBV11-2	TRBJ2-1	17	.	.	TGTGCCAGCAGCTTATTGGGGGGGCGGCTACCCCCCAATGAGCAGTTCTTC	CASSLLGGRLPPNEQFF
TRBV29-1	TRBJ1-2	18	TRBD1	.	TGCAGCGTTGAAGTCCGCCCCAGCCCGGGACAGGGGGTTTCCGGCTACACCTTC	CSVEVRPSPGQGVSGYTF
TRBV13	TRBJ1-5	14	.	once	TGTGCCAGCAGCTACCAGGAGGGTCGGGGGCCCCAGCATTTT	CASSYQEGRGPQHF
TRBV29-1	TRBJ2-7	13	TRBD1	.	TGCAGCGTTGTTTCGCAGGACAGGTACGAGCAGTACTTC	CSVVSQDRYEQYF
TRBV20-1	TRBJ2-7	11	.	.	TGCAGTGCTGGTACAGGGTTGGAGCAGTACTTC	CSAGTGLEQYF
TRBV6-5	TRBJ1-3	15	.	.	TGTGCCAGCAGTTCGACAGCGCTCTCTGGAAACACCATATATTTT	CASSSTALSGNTIYF
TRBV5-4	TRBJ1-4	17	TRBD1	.	TGTGCCAGCAGCTTTGACAGGGGGCTTACCGGGGGTGAAAAACTGTTTTTT	CASSFDRGLTGGEKLFF
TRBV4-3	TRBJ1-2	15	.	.	TGCGCCAGCAGCCTCTCTAGGAGAGTCGGCTATGGCTACACCTTC	CASSLSRRVGYGYTF
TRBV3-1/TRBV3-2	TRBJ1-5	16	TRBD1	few	TGTGCCAGCAGCCAACGGGACAGAAGGAAGGGGGAGCCCCAGCATTTT	CASSQRDRRKGEPQHF
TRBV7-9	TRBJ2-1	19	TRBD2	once	TGTGCCAGCAGCTTAGTGGTGGTGCTTCTAGCGGGAGGCGACAATGAGCAGTTCTTC	CASSLVVVLLAGGDNEQFF